The 16 T cell receptor beta chains below come from one sample, sequenced in a study of early T cells in non-severe SARS-CoV-2 infection. TCRdb reprocessed the 5' RACE reads with MiXCR, giving one entry per CDR3 protein. Of 85,000 to 100,000 distinct CDR3 sequences listed, around 17% are singletons. What was sequenced was whole blood. These receptors all come from an adult who was a healthcare worker with PCR-confirmed SARS-CoV-2 infection or an uninfected control (not recorded which).

The chain couples TRBV18 to TRBJ1-1; D perhaps matches TRBD1 (5 bases). V was shortened by 3 bases and J by 1 base, with 12 bases between the two germline ends. This CDR3 has 15 amino acids. Germline loops: CDR1 KGHSH, CDR2 LQKENI. CDR3 region: CASSPWSGTNTEAFF. In DNA, the CDR3 is TGTGCCAGCTCACCTTGGTCGGGGACGAACACTGAAGCTTTCTTT.

The V call is TRBV19, the J call TRBJ1-5, with no clear D. The CDR3 is made up of 14 amino acids. CDR1 and CDR2 (germline): LNHDA, SQIVND (reference sequence). V was cut by 5 bases and J by 3 bases, with 11 bases left in between. The CDR3 DNA reads TGTGCCAGTAGTCCTTTGCAGAACAATCAGCCCCAGCATTTT. It is translated as CASSPLQNNQPQHF. The whole variable domain, remainder taken from reference TRBV19 and TRBJ1-5, is DGGITQSPKYLFRKEGQNVTLSCEQNLNHDAMYWYRQDPGQGLRLIYYSQIVNDFQKGDIAEGYSVSREKKESFPLTVTSAQKNPTAFYLCASSPLQNNQPQHFGDGTRLSIL.

The genes are TRBV28 and TRBJ2-1, with 13 bases lining up with TRBD2. J was trimmed by 7 bases and V by 1 base; bases with no gene match: 4. Looked up from germline, CDR1 is MDHEN and CDR2 is SYDVKM. The CDR3 extends over 16 amino acids. The CDR3 loop is CASSLSLAGGPNEQFF. The DNA for the CDR3 is TGTGCCAGCAGTTTATCACTAGCGGGAGGGCCGAATGAGCAGTTCTTC.

This clonotype was seen only a few times. The V and J genes are TRBV5-6 and TRBJ2-4, with D maybe TRBD1 (6 bases). The CDR3 runs 12 residues. CDR1 is SGHDT, CDR2 YYEEEE, per germline. Trimming shortened V by 6 bases and J by 7 bases, and 11 bases separated the two germline ends. The CDR3 spells CASMGQGNIQYF. In DNA, the CDR3 is TGTGCCAGCATGGGGCAGGGGAACATTCAGTACTTC.

This clonotype was picked up many times. This chain links TRBV7-8 with TRBJ1-1; D is ambiguous. Per germline, CDR1 SGHVS and CDR2 FQNEAQ. CDR3 length equals 15 residues. Trimming stripped 2 bases from V and 1 base from J, with 11 bases between. The CDR3 region is CASSLRALGNTEAFF. The CDR3 DNA reads as TGTGCCAGCAGCTTAAGAGCCTTGGGGAACACTGAAGCTTTCTTT.

As to this clonotype: One end of the junction does not line up with germline, which may come from a read error. The CDR3 DNA reads TGTGTCAGCAGTTTGGGGGGTCTCTACGAGCAGTACTTC. This codes for CVSSLGGLYEQYF. J is TRBJ2-7 and V is TRBV28; possible D gene TRBD2, 6 bases. CDR1 is MDHEN and CDR2 is SYDVKM in the germline V gene. This CDR3 is 13 amino acids long. Filled out from reference TRBV28 and TRBJ2-7, the complete variable domain reads DVKVTQSSRYLVKRTGEKVFLECVQDMDHENMFWYRQDPGLGLRLIYFSYDVKMKEKGDIPEGYSVSREKKERFSLILESASTNQTSMYLCVSSLGGLYEQYFGPGTRLTVT.

J is TRBJ2-7 and V is TRBV7-9; the D is unclear. This CDR3 is built from 11 residues. The V end lost 6 bases, the J end lost 6 bases, and 9 bases lay between the germline ends. Germline CDR1 is SEHNR and CDR2 is FQNEAQ (reference sequence). The CDR3 DNA is TGTGCCAGCAGTAGGTGGGTCGAGCAGTACTTC. Its protein is CASSRWVEQYF.

This clonotype has just a few counts. The chain employs TRBV6-4 and TRBJ2-1; 8 bases line up with TRBD2. This CDR3 has 15 amino acids. The trim removed 0 bases at V and 6 bases at J, leaving 4 bases unmatched. Germline loops: CDR1 MRHNA, CDR2 SNTAGT. The CDR3, as DNA: TGTGCCAGCAGTGACTCAGCGGGAGACCTCAATGAGCAGTTCTTC. Translating it yields CASSDSAGDLNEQFF.

This clonotype has at least ten counts. CDR3 nucleotides: TGCAGTGCTACTCCGTCAGGGGGAACCTATGGCTACACCTTC. Protein product: CSATPSGGTYGYTF. This chain links TRBV20-1 with TRBJ1-2; 7 bases match TRBD1. This CDR3 has 14 amino acids. J gave up 4 bases and V 4 bases, and 9 bases lay outside the gene matches. CDR1 is DFQATT, CDR2 SNEGSKA, per germline (reference sequence).

A few counts support this clonotype. The CDR3 coding sequence is TGCGCCAGCAGCCAAGATGGGACAGGGACTCAAGAGACCCAGTACTTC. Protein product: CASSQDGTGTQETQYF. This chain uses TRBV4-3 with TRBJ2-5; TRBD1 aligns across 9 bases. The V and J ends lost 0 bases and 2 bases, in that order; junction bases with no gene match: 4. Germline lookup yields CDR1 LGHNA and CDR2 YSLEER. The length of the CDR3 is 16 residues.

The rearrangement links TRBV15 to TRBJ2-1; either TRBD1 or TRBD2 may supply D (6 bases each). CDR1 LNHNV and CDR2 YYDKDF come from the germline V gene (reference sequence). This CDR3 spans 16 amino acids. V lost 3 bases, J lost 4 bases, and 16 bases lay in between. The CDR3 is CATSSHQGGLYNEQFF. Written as DNA, the CDR3 is TGTGCCACCAGCAGCCATCAAGGGGGGCTGTACAATGAGCAGTTCTTC.

The chain is built from TRBV9 and TRBJ2-1; D is undetermined. V was pared by 4 bases and J by 7 bases, with 9 bases between. Germline values: CDR1 SGDLS, CDR2 YYNGEE. This CDR3 is 12 amino acids long. Here the CDR3 DNA reads TGTGCCAGCAGCTCCCGTTGGAATGAGCAGTTCTTC. This codes for CASSSRWNEQFF. Supplemented by reference TRBV9 and TRBJ2-1, the full variable domain reads DSGVTQTPKHLITATGQRVTLRCSPRSGDLSVYWYQQSLDQGLQFLIQYYNGEERAKGNILERFSAQQFPDLHSELNLSSLELGDSALYFCASSSRWNEQFFGPGTRLTVL.

The rearrangement joins TRBV29-1 to TRBJ1-1, with 10 bases fitting TRBD1. This CDR3 region has 14 residues. V lost 3 bases, J lost 5 bases, and 6 bases stayed unmatched. Germline V gene lookup returns CDR1 SQVTM and CDR2 ANQGSEA. The chain's CDR3 is CSVDPGTGVTEAFF. The CDR3 region has the DNA TGCAGCGTTGACCCCGGGACAGGGGTAACTGAAGCTTTCTTT.

The V and J genes are TRBV28 and TRBJ2-5; D is undetermined. The CDR3 is 14 amino acids. V shed 1 base and J shed 0 bases, with 6 bases lying between them. Germline V gene sequence: CDR1 MDHEN, CDR2 SYDVKM. CDR3 sequence: CASSLSPYQETQYF. CDR3 bases: TGTGCCAGCAGTTTATCCCCGTACCAAGAGACCCAGTACTTC.

As concerns this clonotype: This sequence may be a read error, since a much larger clone differs from it by one base. This rearrangement joins TRBV12-3 or TRBV12-4 to TRBJ2-5; no definite D call. V was pared by 2 bases and J by 5 bases, with 3 bases between. The CDR3 spans 11 residues. The CDR3 coding sequence is TGTGCCAGCAGTTTAATGGAGACCCAGTACTTC. It codes for CASSLMETQYF.

The chain joins TRBV7-9 to TRBJ2-7; D not certain. The germline gives CDR1 SEHNR, CDR2 FQNEAQ (reference sequence). V lost 5 bases and J lost 1, with 3 bases in between. This CDR3 is 11 amino acids long. The CDR3 nucleotides are TGTGCCAGCAGCAAGTCCTACGAGCAGTACTTC. Translation: CASSKSYEQYF.